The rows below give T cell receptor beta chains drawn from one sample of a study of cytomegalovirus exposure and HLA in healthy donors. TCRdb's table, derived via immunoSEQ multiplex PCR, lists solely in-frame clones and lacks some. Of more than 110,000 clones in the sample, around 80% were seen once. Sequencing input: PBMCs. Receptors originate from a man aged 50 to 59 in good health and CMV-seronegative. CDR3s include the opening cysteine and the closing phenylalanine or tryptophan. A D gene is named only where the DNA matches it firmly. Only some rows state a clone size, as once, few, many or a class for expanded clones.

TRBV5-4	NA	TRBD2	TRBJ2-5	TGTGCCAGCAGCCTACGGACTAGCGGGAGGGCCTGGGAGACCCAGTACTTC	CASSLRTSGRAWETQYF
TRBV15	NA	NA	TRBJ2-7	TGTGCCACCAGCAGAGATCCGGGGGTAGGCTACGAGCAGTACTTC	CATSRDPGVGYEQYF
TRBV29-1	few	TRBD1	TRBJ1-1	TGCAGCGTTCCTAGGACAGGCCTCTCGAACACTGAAGCTTTCTTT	CSVPRTGLSNTEAFF
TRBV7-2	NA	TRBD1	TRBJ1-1	TGTGCCAGCAGCACACAGGGGTCGGGGGACACTGAAGCTTTCTTT	CASSTQGSGDTEAFF
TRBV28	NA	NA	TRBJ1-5	TGTGCCAGCAGTCCCCGGACAGACTATCGGCCCCAGCATTTT	CASSPRTDYRPQHF
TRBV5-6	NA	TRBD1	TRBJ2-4	TGTGCCAGCAGCCGAGGGACAGGGGGTTGGGGCATTCAGTACTTC	CASSRGTGGWGIQYF
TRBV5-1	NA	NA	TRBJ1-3	TGCGCCAGCAGCGTCGGGCCTACAGGCGGATCCGGAAACACCATATATTTT	CASSVGPTGGSGNTIYF
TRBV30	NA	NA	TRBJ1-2	TGTGCCTGGAGTGGTACGGTGGCTAACTATGGCTACACCTTC	CAWSGTVANYGYTF
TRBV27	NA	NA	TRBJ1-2	TGTGCCAGCGGCTTAAGGACACACTATGGCTACACCTTC	CASGLRTHYGYTF
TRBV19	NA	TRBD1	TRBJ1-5	TGTGCCAGTAGTATAGAAGCAAGGGGGCTGAGCAATCAGCCCCAGCATTTT	CASSIEARGLSNQPQHF
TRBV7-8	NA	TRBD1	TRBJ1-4	TGTGCCAGCAGCTTAGCGCGTCTCACCAGGGGGATTAATGAAAAACTGTTTTTT	CASSLARLTRGINEKLFF
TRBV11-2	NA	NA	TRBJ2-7	TGTGCCAGCAGCTTTACCCGGGGAAATTACGAGCAGTACTTC	CASSFTRGNYEQYF
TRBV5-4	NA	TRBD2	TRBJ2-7	TGTGCCAGCAGCTTGGGGGCTAGCGGGGTATACGAGCAGTACTTC	CASSLGASGVYEQYF
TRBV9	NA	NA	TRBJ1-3	TGTGCCAGCGGAAACAGGGAGAGGGCTGGAAACACCATATATTTT	CASGNRERAGNTIYF
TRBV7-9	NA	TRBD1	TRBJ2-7	TGTGCCAGCAGCACGTCCAACAGGGGGTTCTCCTACGAGCAGTACTTC	CASSTSNRGFSYEQYF
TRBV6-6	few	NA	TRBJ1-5	TGTGCCACCCTACAGGAGACTGGGGGCAATCAGCCCCAGCATTTT	CATLQETGGNQPQHF
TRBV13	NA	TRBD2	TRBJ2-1	TGTGCCAGCAGCCCCCTTGGGCGGGGGAGCTCCTACAATGAGCAGTTCTTC	CASSPLGRGSSYNEQFF
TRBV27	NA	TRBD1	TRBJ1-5	TGTGCCAGCAGCTCGGGACAGGCGAACAATCAGCCCCAGCATTTT	CASSSGQANNQPQHF
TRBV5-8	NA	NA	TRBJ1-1	TGTGCCAGCAGCTTAACCGGGACTGTGGGCACTGAAGCTTTCTTT	CASSLTGTVGTEAFF
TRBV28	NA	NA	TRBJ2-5	TGTGCCAGCAGGACAGACACTCAAGAGACCCAGTACTTC	CASRTDTQETQYF
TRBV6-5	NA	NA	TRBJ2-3	TGTGCCAGCAGCCCCGGGCGGGTCGGCACAGATACGCAGTATTTT	CASSPGRVGTDTQYF
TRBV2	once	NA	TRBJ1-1	TGTGCCAGCAGTGAAGCAGGGGAGGGAGACGCTTTCTTT	CASSEAGEGDAFF
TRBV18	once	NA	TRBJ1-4	TGTGCCAGCTCATCAGGGGTCGCAACTAATGAAAAACTGTTTTTT	CASSSGVATNEKLFF
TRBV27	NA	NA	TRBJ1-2	TGTGCCAGCAGTCCTCAGGGAGGGATGGGTGGCTACACCTTC	CASSPQGGMGGYTF
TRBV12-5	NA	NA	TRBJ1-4	TGTGCTAGTGGCTACCAGACGGGAGTTTGGGAAAAACTGTTTTTT	CASGYQTGVWEKLFF
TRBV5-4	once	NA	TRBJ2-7	TGTGCCAGCAGCAGCGGTATATCCTACGAGCAGTACTTC	CASSSGISYEQYF
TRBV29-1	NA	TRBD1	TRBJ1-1	TGCAGCGCCCTTCCCGGGACAGGGTTGGGTATGAACACTGAAGCTTTCTTT	CSALPGTGLGMNTEAFF
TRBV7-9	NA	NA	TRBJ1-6	TGTGCCAGCAGCCCAGACGCGGGAGGCCCTACTTCACCCCTCCACTTT	CASSPDAGGPTSPLHF
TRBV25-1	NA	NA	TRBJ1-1	TGTGCCGGCAGTGCTTCACGGTTTTTCTTT	CAGSASRFFF
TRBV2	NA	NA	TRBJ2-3	TGTGCCAGCAGTGAATATCTAGTCCACACAGATACGCAGTATTTT	CASSEYLVHTDTQYF
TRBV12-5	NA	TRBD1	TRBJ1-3	TGTGCTAGTGGTTGGACAGGGGGCTCTGGAAACACCATATATTTT	CASGWTGGSGNTIYF
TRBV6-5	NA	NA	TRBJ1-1	TGTGCCAGCAGGGCACGGGAGTCCACTGAAGCTTTCTTT	CASRARESTEAFF
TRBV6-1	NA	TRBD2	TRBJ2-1	TGTGCCCCCCCGCACGGGGGGGGTGAGCAGTTCTTC	CAPPHGGGEQFF
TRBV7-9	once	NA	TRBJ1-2	TGTGCCAGCAGCTTAAGGGGGGGGACGGACTATGGCTACACCTTC	CASSLRGGTDYGYTF
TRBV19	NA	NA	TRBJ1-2	TGTGCCAGTAGTATAGCAGGCCGAAACTATGGCTACACCTTC	CASSIAGRNYGYTF
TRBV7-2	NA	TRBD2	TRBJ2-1	TGTGCCAGCAGCTTAGTTTGGGCTAGCGGTAAAAATGAGCAGTTCTTC	CASSLVWASGKNEQFF
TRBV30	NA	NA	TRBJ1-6	TGTGCCTTTGCTAAGGGGCACTATAATTCACCCCTCCACTTT	CAFAKGHYNSPLHF
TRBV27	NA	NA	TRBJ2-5	TGTGCCAGCAGCCAAGGACAGAGCCAAGAGACCCAGTACTTC	CASSQGQSQETQYF
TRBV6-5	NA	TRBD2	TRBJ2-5	TGTGCCAGCAGTTACGCGGCTAGCGGGAGGGGGGAGACCCAGTACTTC	CASSYAASGRGETQYF
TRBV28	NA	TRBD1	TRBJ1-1	TGTGCCAGCAGTTTAGGGACAGGGTTTTTGACTGAAGCTTTCTTT	CASSLGTGFLTEAFF
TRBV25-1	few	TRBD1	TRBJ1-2	TGTGCCAGCAGTGGAGGTGACAGGGAATTTTTTGACTATGGCTACACCTTC	CASSGGDREFFDYGYTF
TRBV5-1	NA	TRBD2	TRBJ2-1	TGCGCCAGCAGCTCAACACCCTTAGCGGGAGGAGGCAATGAGCAGTTCTTC	CASSSTPLAGGGNEQFF
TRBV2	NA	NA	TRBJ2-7	TGTGCCAGCCTTCGGAACAGGGACTACGAGCAGTACTTC	CASLRNRDYEQYF
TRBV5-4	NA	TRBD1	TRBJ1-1	TGTGCCAGCAGCTTGACCGGGACAGGGGGCGCGAATGAAGCTTTCTTT	CASSLTGTGGANEAFF
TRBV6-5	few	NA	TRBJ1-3	TGTGCCAGCGCTAGGGGTCCTGGAAACACCATATATTTT	CASARGPGNTIYF
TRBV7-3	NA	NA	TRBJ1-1	TGTGCCAGCAGCTCCACCGGCCAGGGGACTGAAGCTTTCTTT	CASSSTGQGTEAFF